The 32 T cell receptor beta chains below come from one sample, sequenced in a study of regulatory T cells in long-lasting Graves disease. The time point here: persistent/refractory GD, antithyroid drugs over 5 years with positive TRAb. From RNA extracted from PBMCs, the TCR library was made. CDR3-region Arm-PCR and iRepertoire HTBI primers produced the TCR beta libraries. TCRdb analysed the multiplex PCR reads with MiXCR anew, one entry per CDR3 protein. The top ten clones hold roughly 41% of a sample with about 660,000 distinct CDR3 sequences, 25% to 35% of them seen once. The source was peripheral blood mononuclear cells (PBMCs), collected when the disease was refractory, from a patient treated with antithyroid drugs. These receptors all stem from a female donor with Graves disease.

The CDR3 DNA reads as TGTGCCAGCAGCTTACTTTCCCAGAACACTGAAGCTTTCTTT. Translating gives CASSLLSQNTEAFF. The chain has TRBV7-6 and TRBJ1-1; D gene uncertain. The V gene lost 2 bases and the J gene lost 1 base, with 8 bases spanning the gap. The germline V gene encodes CDR1 SGHVS and CDR2 FNYEAQ. This CDR3 has 14 amino acids.

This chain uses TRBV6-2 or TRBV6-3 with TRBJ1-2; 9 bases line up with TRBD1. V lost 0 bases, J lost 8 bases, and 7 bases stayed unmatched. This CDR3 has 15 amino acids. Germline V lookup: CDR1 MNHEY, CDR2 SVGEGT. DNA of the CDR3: TGTGCCAGCAGTTACTCTAATACAGGGGGCCGCGGCTACACCTTC. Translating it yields CASSYSNTGGRGYTF.

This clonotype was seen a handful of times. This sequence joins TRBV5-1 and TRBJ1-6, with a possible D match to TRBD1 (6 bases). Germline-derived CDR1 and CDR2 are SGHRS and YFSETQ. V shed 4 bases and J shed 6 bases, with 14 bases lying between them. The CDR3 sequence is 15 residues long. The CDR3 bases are TGCGCCAGCAGCGAAAATGGACAGACTAATTCACCCCTCCACTTT. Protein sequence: CASSENGQTNSPLHF.

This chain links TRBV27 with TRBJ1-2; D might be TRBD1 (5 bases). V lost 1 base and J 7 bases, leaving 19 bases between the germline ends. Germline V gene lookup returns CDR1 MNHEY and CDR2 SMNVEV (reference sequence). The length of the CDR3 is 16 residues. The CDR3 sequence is CASSLYSQGGVLGYTF. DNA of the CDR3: TGTGCCAGCAGTTTATATTCCCAGGGTGGAGTTCTTGGCTACACCTTC.

CDR3 sequence reads: CASSQDTVTEKLFF. CDR3 DNA sequence: TGTGCCAGTAGCCAGGACACGGTGACTGAAAAACTGTTTTTT. The chain is built from TRBV19 and TRBJ1-4, with a weak D call TRBD1 (5 bases). CDR3 length equals 14 residues. Germline lookup yields CDR1 LNHDA and CDR2 SQIVND (reference sequence). V was clipped by 6 bases and J by 7 bases, with 15 bases between them.

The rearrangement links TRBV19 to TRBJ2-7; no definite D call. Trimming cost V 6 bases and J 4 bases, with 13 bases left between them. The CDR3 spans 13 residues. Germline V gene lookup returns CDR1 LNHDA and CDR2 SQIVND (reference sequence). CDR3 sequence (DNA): TGTGCCAGTAGCAAGCTGACATGGTACGAGCAGTACTTC. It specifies CASSKLTWYEQYF.

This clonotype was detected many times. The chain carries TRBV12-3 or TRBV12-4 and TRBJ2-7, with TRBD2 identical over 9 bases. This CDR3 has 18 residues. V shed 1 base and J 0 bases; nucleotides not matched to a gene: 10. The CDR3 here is CASSLGYGGRASSYEQYF. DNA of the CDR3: TGTGCCAGCAGTTTAGGGTACGGCGGGAGGGCCTCCTCCTACGAGCAGTACTTC.

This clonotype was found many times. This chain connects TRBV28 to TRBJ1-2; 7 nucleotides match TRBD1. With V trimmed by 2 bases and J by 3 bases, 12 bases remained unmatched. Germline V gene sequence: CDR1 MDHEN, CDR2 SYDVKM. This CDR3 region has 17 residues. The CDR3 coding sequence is TGTGCCAGCAGTTTACCCCCGCTACAGGGGATCGACTATGGCTACACCTTC. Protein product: CASSLPPLQGIDYGYTF.

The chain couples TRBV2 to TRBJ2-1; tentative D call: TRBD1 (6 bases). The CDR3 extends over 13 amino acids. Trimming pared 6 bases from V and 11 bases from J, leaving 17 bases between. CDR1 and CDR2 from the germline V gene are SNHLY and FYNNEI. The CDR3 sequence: CASRPPPGQKQFF. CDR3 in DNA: TGTGCCAGCAGGCCCCCTCCCGGACAGAAGCAGTTCTTC.

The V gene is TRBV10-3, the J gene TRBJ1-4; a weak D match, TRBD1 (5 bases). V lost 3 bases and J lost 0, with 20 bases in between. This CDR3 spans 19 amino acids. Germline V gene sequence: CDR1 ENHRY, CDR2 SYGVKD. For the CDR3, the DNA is TGTGCCATCAGTGAAGACAGAGGTTTAAATCCCTCAACTAATGAAAAACTGTTTTTT. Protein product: CAISEDRGLNPSTNEKLFF.

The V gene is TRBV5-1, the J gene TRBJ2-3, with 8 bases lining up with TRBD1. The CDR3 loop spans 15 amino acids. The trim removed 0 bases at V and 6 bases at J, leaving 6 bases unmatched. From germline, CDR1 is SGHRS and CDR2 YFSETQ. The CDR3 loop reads CASSLVSGGADTQYF. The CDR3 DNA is TGCGCCAGCAGCTTGGTGTCAGGGGGCGCCGATACGCAGTATTTT. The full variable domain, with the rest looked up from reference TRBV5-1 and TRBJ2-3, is KAGVTQTPRYLIKTRGQQVTLSCSPISGHRSVSWYQQTPGQGLQFLFEYFSETQRNKGNFPGRFSGRQFSNSRSEMNVSTLELGDSALYLCASSLVSGGADTQYFGPGTRLTVL.

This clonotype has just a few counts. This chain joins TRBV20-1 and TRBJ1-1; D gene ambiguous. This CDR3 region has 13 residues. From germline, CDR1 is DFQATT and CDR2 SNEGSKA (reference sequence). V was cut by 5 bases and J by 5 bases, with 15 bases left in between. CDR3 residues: CSAGRAGGTEAFF. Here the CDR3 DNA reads TGCAGTGCTGGACGGGCGGGAGGGACTGAAGCTTTCTTT.

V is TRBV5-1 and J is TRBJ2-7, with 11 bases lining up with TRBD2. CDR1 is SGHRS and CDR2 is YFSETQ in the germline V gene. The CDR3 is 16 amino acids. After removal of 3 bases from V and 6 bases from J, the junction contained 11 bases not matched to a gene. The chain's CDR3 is CASSSGTSGPSSEQYF. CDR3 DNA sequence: TGCGCCAGCAGCTCAGGGACTAGCGGACCTTCGAGCGAGCAGTACTTC.

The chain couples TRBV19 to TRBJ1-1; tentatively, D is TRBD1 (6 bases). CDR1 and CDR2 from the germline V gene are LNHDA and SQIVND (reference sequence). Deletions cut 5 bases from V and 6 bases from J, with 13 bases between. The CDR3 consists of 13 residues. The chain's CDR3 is CASSLRGGAEAFF. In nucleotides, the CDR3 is TGTGCCAGTAGTCTGCGAGGGGGTGCTGAAGCTTTCTTT.

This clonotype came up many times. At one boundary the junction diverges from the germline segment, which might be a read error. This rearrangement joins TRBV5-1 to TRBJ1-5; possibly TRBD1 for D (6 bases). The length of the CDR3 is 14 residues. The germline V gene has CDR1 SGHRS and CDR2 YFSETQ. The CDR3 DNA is TGTGCCAGCAGCTTAGGACAGAGCAATCAGCCCCAGCATTTT. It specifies CASSLGQSNQPQHF.

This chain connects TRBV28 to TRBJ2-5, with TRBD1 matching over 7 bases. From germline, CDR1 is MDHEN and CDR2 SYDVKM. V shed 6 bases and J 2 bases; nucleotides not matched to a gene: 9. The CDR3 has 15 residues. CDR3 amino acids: CASSPTGVRQETQYF. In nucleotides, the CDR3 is TGTGCCAGCAGCCCCACAGGGGTCCGGCAAGAGACCCAGTACTTC.

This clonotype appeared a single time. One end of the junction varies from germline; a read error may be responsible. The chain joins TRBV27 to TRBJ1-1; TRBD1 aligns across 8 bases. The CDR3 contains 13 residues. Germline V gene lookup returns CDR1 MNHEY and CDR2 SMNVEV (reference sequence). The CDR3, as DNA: TGTGCCAGCAGTTTATTGGGGACAGGTGAAGTTTTCTTT. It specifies CASSLLGTGEVFF.

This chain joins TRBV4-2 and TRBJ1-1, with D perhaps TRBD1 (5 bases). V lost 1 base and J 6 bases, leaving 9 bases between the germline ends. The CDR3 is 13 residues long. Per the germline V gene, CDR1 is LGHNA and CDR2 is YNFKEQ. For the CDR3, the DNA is TGTGCCAGCAGCCAAGCAGGGTCCCCTGAAGCTTTCTTT. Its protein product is CASSQAGSPEAFF.

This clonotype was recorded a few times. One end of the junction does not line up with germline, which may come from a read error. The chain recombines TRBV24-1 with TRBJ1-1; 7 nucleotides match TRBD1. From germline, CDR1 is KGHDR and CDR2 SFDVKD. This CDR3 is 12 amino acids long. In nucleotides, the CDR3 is TGTGCCACCAGTGACCTTAATGGACAGGCGTTGTTT. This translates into CATSDLNGQALF.

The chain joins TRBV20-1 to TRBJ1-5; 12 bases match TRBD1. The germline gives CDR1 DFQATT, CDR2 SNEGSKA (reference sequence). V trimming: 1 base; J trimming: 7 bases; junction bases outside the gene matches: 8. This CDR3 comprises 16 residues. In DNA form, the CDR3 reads TGCAGTGCTAGAGGAGGCGGGGACAGGGGGCGACAGCCCCAGCATTTT. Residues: CSARGGGDRGRQPQHF.

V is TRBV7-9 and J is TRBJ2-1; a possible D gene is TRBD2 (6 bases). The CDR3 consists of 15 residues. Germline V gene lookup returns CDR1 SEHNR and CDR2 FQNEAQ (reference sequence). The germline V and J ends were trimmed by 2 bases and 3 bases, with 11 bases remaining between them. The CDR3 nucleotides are TGTGCCAGCAGCTTAACGGGAGAAGGCTACAATGAGCAGTTCTTC. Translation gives CASSLTGEGYNEQFF.

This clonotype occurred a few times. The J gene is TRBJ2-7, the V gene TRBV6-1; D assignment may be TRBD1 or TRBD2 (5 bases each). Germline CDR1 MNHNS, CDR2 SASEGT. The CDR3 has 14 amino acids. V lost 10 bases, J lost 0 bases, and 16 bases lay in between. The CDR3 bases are TGTGCCACTCTTGGGACGTTAAGCTCCTACGAGCAGTACTTC. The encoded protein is CATLGTLSSYEQYF.

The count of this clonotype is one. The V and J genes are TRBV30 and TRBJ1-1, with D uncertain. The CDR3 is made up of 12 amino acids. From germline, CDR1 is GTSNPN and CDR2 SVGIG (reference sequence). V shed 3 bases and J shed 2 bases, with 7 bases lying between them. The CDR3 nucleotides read TGTGCCTGGAGGAGACGAAACACTGAAGCTTTCTTT. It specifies CAWRRRNTEAFF.

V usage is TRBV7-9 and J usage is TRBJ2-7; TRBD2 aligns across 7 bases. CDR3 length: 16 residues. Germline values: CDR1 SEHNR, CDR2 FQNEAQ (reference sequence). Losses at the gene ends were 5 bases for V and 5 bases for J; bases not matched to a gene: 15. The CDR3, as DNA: TGTGCCAGCAGCCCCGACGGGTCGGGACTAATCAACGAGCAGTACTTC. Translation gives CASSPDGSGLINEQYF. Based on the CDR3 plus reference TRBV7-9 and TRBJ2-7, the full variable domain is DTGVSQNPRHKITKRGQNVTFRCDPISEHNRLYWYRQTLGQGPEFLTYFQNEAQLEKSRLLSDRFSAERPKGSFSTLEIQRTEQGDSAMYLCASSPDGSGLINEQYFGPGTRLTVT.

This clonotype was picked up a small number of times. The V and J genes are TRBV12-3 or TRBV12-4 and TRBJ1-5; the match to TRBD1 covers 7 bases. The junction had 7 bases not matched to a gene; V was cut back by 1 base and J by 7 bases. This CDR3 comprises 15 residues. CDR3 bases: TGTGCCAGCAGTTTAGAAACAGGGGACGGCCAGCCCCAGCATTTT. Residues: CASSLETGDGQPQHF.

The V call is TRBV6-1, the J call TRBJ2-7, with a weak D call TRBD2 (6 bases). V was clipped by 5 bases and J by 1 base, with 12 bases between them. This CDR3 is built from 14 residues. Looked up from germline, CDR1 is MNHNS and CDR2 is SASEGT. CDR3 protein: CASSPLRESYEQYF. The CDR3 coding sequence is TGTGCCAGCAGTCCTCTCCGGGAGTCCTACGAGCAGTACTTC.

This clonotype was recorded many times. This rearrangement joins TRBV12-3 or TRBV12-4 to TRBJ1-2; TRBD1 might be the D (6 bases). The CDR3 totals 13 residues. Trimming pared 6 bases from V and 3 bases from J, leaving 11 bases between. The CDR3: CASSPDRYYGYTF. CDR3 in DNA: TGTGCCAGCAGCCCAGACAGGTACTATGGCTACACCTTC.

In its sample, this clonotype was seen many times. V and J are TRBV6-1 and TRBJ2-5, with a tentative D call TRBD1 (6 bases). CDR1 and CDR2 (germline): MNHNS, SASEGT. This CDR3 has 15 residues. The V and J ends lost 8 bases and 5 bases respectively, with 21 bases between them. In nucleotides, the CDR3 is TGTGCCAGCGGTGGAACGTTGGGAAGGGGGGAGACCCAGTACTTC. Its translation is CASGGTLGRGETQYF.

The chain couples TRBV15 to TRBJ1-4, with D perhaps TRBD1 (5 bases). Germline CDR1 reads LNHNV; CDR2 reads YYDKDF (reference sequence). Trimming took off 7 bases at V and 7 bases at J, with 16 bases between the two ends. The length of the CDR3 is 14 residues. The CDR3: CATKSGRATEKLFF. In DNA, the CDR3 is TGTGCCACCAAATCGGGCAGGGCGACTGAAAAACTGTTTTTT.

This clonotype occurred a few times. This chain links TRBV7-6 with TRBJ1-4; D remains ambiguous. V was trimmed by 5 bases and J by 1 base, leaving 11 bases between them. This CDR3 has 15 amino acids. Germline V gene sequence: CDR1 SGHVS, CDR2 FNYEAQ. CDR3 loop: CASSLDLGTNEKLFF. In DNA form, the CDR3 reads TGTGCCAGCAGCCTCGACCTCGGAACTAATGAAAAACTGTTTTTT.

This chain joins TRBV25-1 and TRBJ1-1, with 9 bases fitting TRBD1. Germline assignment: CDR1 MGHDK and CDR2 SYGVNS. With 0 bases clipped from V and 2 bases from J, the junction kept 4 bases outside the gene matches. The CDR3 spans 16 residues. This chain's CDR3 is CASSEYGTGPNTEAFF. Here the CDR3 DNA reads TGTGCCAGCAGTGAATATGGGACAGGGCCTAACACTGAAGCTTTCTTT.

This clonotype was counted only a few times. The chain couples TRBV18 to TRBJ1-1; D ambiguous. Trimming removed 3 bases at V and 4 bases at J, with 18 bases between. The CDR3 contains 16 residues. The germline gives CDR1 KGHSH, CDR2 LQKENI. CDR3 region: CASSPVMSDSFTEAFF. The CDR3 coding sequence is TGTGCCAGCTCACCGGTAATGTCGGACTCTTTCACTGAAGCTTTCTTT.